This T cell receptor beta chain was sequenced in a study of cytomegalovirus exposure and HLA in healthy donors. The study's findings and limits: No immune exposure information besides CMV serostatus was available. Confirmation was obtained in vitro that three CMV-associated chains are specific for CMV antigens. Presence/absence analysis assumed near-uniform sequencing depth across donors.

Germline lookup yields CDR1 LNHNV and CDR2 YYDKDF (reference sequence). This CDR3 spans 17 amino acids. V trimming: 3 bases; J trimming: 6 bases; junction bases outside the gene matches: 14. The PCR ran on 60 Vbeta and 13 Jbeta primers. The data were produced by immunoSEQ multiplex PCR, yet TCRdb's version contains in-frame clones alone and is incomplete. The sample comprises about 77,000 clones, 78% of which are singletons, and around 4.5% rests with the top ten. Notes on this clone: Its antigen is unknown.

This TCR came from a man aged 35-49 years in good health and CMV-seronegative. V is TRBV15 and J is TRBJ1-2, with 9 positions matching TRBD1. Sample: PBMCs. CDR3 residues: CATSSGTGNAVGDGYTF. The DNA for the CDR3 is TGTGCCACCAGCAGTGGGACAGGGAACGCTGTGGGCGATGGCTACACCTTC.